Detailed here is one T cell receptor beta chain. Its specificity is unknown. This sample is drawn from a study of CD8 T cells in ankylosing spondylitis. The study's findings and limits: A TCR beta motif of roughly eight highly homologous variants appeared characteristic of ankylosing spondylitis blood.

As the method for making TCR beta libraries, quantitative 5'-RACE with molecular barcodes was used. Each CDR3 protein is one row after TCRdb ran MiXCR on the 5' RACE reads. Of just under 350,000 distinct CDR3 sequences listed, roughly 14% are singletons. CDR1 is DFQATT and CDR2 is SNEGSKA in the germline V gene (reference sequence). V lost 3 bases, J lost 5 bases, and 9 bases lay in between. This CDR3 is 12 amino acids long. Sequenced: blood, either unsorted or a sorted T cell fraction (not recorded which). The chain joins TRBV20-1 to TRBJ2-3, with D possibly TRBD2 on 6 matching bases. The sequence came from a male donor with ankylosing spondylitis or in good health (not recorded which). DNA for the CDR3: TGCAGTGCTAGCGGGAGTCAAGATACGCAGTATTTT. Its translation is CSASGSQDTQYF.